Listed below are T cell receptor beta chains from one sample, sequenced in a study of response to subunit inactivated influenza vaccine. TCRdb re-called the RT-PCR reads with MiXCR, one entry per CDR3 protein. The sample yields 650,000 to 700,000 distinct CDR3 sequences, around a sixth seen once. Sequencing was performed on PBMCs from blood, taken about 11 days after vaccination. Receptors originate from a man aged 50-59 years who received an inactivated influenza vaccine. Each CDR3 is given with its conserved first and last residue. D genes are given only for firm matches. Clone sizes are given selectively: once, few, many, or a class where the clone is expanded.

d_call	v_call	j_call	clone_size	cdr3_aa	cdr3_nt
.	TRBV2	TRBJ2-2	.	CASSESTVSPGELFF	TGTGCCAGCAGTGAAAGTACAGTTTCGCCCGGGGAGCTGTTTTTT
TRBD1	TRBV12-3/TRBV12-4	TRBJ2-1	.	CASSPGQVRQFF	TGTGCCAGCAGTCCTGGACAGGTCCGGCAGTTCTTC
TRBD1	TRBV10-3	TRBJ2-7	.	CAIATGQGLGEQYF	TGTGCCATCGCGACGGGACAGGGTTTGGGCGAGCAGTACTTC
.	TRBV4-2	TRBJ2-1	few	CASSQVVTPSSYNEQFF	TGTGCCAGCAGCCAAGTCGTCACCCCCAGCTCCTACAATGAGCAGTTCTTC
.	TRBV6-5	TRBJ2-5	.	CASSYRAYQETQYF	TGTGCCAGCAGTTACAGGGCCTACCAAGAGACCCAGTACTTC
.	TRBV20-1	TRBJ2-5	.	CSVGTYRETQYF	TGCAGTGTTGGGACATACAGGGAGACCCAGTACTTC
.	TRBV7-6	TRBJ2-3	.	CASSFSYRGTDTQYF	TGTGCCAGCAGCTTTAGCTACAGGGGCACAGATACGCAGTATTTT
TRBD2	TRBV28	TRBJ2-7	many	CASSFQLAGGRTSYEQYF	TGTGCCAGCAGTTTCCAACTAGCGGGGGGTCGCACCTCCTACGAGCAGTACTTC
.	TRBV9	TRBJ2-7	.	CASSEDGIAYEQYF	TGTGCCAGCAGCGAAGACGGGATTGCCTACGAGCAGTACTTC
.	TRBV27	TRBJ2-4	few	CASSLQLGGIQYF	TGTGCCAGCAGTTTACAGCTAGGGGGCATTCAGTACTTC
.	TRBV9	TRBJ2-3	.	CASSLYAIQTTDTQYF	TGTGCCAGCAGCCTTTACGCGATCCAAACCACAGATACGCAGTATTTT
TRBD1	TRBV3-1	TRBJ2-2	few	CACWAGTGNVARNTGELFF	TGTGCCTGCTGGGCCGGGACAGGAAATGTTGCCAGAAACACCGGGGAGCTGTTTTTT
TRBD2	TRBV7-2	TRBJ2-1	.	CASSLALSGRAGWNEQFF	TGTGCCAGCAGCTTAGCCCTTAGCGGGAGGGCCGGTTGGAATGAGCAGTTCTTC
.	TRBV5-6	TRBJ2-1	.	CASALGHSGSPYNEQFF	TGTGCCAGCGCACTGGGGCACTCAGGGTCCCCCTACAATGAGCAGTTCTTC
.	TRBV6-5	TRBJ2-7	few	CASSYSAGLGEQYF	TGTGCCAGCAGTTACTCTGCGGGGCTTGGCGAGCAGTACTTC